Sequencing of this T cell receptor beta chain was carried out in a study of blood T cells in healthy people across ages. The CDR3 spans 14 residues. J lost 4 bases, V lost 0 bases, and 3 bases had no gene match. This clonotype was counted a few times. Through a sample-barcoded 5' primer and a J-beta primer mix, a second PCR was run for roughly 6 to 11 cycles. TCRdb re-called the 5' RACE reads with MiXCR, one entry per CDR3 protein. The sample lists nearly 800,000 distinct CDR3 sequences, around 25% seen once, with 3% to 4.5% in the top ten. These data were also filed under a second study, of T cells of mothers and their children. According to that study: Every mother produced more than 9.5 million TCR beta CDR3 reads, whereas every child provided 2.5 million to 3.5 million.

Sequencing was performed on blood. This receptor was obtained from a boy aged 5-17 years in good health. This chain connects TRBV12-3 or TRBV12-4 to TRBJ2-7, with 7 bases lining up with TRBD1. The CDR3 region has the DNA TGTGCCAGCAGTTTAGCGGGGACAGATTACGAGCAGTACTTC. Amino acid sequence: CASSLAGTDYEQYF.